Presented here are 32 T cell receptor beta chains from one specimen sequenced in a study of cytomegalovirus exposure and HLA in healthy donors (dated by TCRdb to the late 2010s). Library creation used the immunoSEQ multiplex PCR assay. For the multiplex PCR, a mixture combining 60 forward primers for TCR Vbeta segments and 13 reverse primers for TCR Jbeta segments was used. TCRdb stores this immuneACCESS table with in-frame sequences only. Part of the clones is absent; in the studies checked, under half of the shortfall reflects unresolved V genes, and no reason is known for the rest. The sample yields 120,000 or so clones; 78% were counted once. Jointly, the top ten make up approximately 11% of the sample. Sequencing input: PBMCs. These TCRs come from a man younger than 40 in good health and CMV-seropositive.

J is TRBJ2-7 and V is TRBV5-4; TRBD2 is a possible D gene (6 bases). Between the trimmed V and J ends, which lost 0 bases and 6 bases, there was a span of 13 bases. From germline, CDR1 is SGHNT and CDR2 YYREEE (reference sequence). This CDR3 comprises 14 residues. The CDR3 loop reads CASSLVGGTSEQYF. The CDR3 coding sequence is TGTGCCAGCAGCTTGGTTGGGGGGACGAGCGAGCAGTACTTC.

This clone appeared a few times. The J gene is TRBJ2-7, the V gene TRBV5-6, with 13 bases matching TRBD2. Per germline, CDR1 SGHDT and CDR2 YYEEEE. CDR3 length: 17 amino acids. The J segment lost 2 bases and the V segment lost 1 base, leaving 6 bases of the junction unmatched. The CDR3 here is CASSLRGLAGNPYEQYF. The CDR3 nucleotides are TGTGCCAGCAGCTTGAGGGGACTAGCGGGGAACCCCTACGAGCAGTACTTC.

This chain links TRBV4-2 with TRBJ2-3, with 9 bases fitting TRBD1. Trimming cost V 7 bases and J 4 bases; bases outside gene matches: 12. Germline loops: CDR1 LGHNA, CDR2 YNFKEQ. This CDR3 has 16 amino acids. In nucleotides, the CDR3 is TGTGCCAGCACCTCGTTGAAGGGACAGGGACCAGATACGCAGTATTTT. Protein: CASTSLKGQGPDTQYF.

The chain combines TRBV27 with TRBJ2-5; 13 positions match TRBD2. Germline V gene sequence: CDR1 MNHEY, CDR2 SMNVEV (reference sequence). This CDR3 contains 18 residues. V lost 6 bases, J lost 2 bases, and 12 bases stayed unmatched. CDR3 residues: CASSRNRGTSGTQETQYF. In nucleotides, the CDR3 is TGTGCCAGCAGCCGAAACCGTGGGACTAGCGGGACTCAAGAGACCCAGTACTTC.

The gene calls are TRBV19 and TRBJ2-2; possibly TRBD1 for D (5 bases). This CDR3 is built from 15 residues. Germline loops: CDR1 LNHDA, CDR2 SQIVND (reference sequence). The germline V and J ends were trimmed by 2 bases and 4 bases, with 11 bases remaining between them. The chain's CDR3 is CASSIRLGLTGELFF. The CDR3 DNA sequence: TGTGCCAGTAGTATAAGGTTGGGGCTCACCGGGGAGCTGTTTTTT.

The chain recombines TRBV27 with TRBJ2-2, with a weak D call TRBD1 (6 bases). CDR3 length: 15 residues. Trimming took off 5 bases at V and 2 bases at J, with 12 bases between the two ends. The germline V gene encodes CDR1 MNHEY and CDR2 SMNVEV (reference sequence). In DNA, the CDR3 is TGTGCCAGCAGTCCCTGGGACACCAACACCGGGGAGCTGTTTTTT. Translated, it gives CASSPWDTNTGELFF.

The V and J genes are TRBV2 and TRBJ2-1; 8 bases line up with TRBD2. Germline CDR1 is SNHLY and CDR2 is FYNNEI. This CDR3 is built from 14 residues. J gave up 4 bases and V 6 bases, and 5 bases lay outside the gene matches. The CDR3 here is CASSVLAAYNEQFF. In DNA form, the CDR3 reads TGTGCCAGCAGCGTACTAGCGGCTTACAATGAGCAGTTCTTC.

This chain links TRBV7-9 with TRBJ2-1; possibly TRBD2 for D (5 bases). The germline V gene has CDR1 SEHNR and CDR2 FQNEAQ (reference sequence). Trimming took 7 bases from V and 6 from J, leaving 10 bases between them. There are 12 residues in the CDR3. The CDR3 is CASNTGGNEQFF. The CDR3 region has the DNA TGTGCCAGCAATACTGGAGGCAATGAGCAGTTCTTC.

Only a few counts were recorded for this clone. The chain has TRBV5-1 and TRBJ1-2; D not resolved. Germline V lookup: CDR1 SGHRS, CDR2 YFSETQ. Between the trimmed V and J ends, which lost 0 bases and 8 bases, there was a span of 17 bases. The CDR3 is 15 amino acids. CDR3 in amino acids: CASSLDSGGIRGYTF. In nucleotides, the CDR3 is TGCGCCAGCAGCTTGGATAGCGGAGGGATTAGGGGCTACACCTTC.

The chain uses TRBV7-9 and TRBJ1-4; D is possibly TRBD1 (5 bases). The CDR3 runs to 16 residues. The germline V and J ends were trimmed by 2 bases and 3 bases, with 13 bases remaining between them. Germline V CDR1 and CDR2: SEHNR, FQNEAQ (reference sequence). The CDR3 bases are TGTGCCAGCAGCTTAAGTCTAGGACAAGCTAATGAAAAACTGTTTTTT. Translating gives CASSLSLGQANEKLFF.

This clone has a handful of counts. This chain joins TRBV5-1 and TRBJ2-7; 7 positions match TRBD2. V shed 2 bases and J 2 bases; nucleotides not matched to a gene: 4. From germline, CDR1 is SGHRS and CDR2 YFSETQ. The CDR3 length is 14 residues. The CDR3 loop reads CASSFGGGPYEQYF. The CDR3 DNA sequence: TGCGCCAGCAGCTTCGGGGGAGGGCCCTACGAGCAGTACTTC.

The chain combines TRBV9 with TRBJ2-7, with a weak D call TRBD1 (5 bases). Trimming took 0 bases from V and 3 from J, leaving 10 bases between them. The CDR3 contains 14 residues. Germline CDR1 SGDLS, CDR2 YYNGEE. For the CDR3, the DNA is TGTGCCAGCAGCGTAGGGGGCCTAGTCTACGAGCAGTACTTC. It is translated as CASSVGGLVYEQYF.

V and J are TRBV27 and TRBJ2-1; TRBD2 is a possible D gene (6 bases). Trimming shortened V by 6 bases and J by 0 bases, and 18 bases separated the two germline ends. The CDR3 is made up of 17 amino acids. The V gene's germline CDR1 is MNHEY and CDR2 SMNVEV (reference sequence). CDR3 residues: CASRLSGTSSSYNEQFF. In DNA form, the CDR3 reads TGTGCCAGCAGACTCTCAGGGACTTCGAGCTCCTACAATGAGCAGTTCTTC.

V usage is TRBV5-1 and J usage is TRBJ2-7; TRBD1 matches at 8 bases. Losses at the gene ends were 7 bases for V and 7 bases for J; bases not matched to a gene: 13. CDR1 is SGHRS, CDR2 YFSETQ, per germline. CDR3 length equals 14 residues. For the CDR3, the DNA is TGCGCCAGCCAACCGGGACAGAGGACAGGGGAGCAGTACTTC. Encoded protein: CASQPGQRTGEQYF.

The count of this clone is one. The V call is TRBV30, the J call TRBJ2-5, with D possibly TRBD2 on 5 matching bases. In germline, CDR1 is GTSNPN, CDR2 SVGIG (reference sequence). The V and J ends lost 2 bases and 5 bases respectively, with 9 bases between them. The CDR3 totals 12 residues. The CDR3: CAWSLTGETQYF. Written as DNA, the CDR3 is TGTGCCTGGAGTCTGACGGGGGAGACCCAGTACTTC. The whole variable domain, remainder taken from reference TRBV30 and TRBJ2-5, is SQTIHQWPATLVQPVGSPLSLECTVEGTSNPNLYWYRQAAGRGLQLLFYSVGIGQISSEVPQNLSASRPQDRQFILSSKKLLLSDSGFYLCAWSLTGETQYFGPGTRLLVL.

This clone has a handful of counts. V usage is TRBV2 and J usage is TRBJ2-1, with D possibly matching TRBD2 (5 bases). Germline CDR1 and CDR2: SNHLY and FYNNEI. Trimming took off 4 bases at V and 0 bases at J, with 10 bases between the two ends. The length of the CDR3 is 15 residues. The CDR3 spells CASSGELGSYNEQFF. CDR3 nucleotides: TGTGCCAGCAGTGGGGAGCTAGGCTCCTACAATGAGCAGTTCTTC.

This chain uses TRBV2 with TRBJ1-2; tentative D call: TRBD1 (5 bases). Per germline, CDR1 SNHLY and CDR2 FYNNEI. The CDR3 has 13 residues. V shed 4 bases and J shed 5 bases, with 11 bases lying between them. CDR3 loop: CASSGQSTYGYTF. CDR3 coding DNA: TGTGCCAGCAGTGGACAGTCGACATATGGCTACACCTTC.

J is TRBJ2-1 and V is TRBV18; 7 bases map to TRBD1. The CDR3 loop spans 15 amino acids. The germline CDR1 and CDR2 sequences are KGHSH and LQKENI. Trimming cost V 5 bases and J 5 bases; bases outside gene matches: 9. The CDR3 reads CASSTDRVVDNEQFF. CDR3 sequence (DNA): TGTGCCAGCTCAACAGACAGGGTAGTCGACAATGAGCAGTTCTTC.

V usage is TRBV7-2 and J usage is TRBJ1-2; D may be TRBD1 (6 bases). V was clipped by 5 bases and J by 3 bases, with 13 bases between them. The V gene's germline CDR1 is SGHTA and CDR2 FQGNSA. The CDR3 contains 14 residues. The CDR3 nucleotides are TGTGCCAGCAGCCTCGGACAGAGCCACTATGGCTACACCTTC. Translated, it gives CASSLGQSHYGYTF. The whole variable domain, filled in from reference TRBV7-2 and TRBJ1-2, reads GAGVSQSPSNKVTEKGKDVELRCDPISGHTALYWYRQSLGQGLEFLIYFQGNSAPDKSGLPSDRFSAERTGGSVSTLTIQRTQQEDSAVYLCASSLGQSHYGYTFGSGTRLTVV.

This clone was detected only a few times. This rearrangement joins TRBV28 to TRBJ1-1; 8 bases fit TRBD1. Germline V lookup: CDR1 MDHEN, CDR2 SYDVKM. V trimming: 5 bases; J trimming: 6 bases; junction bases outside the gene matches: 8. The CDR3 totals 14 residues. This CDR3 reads CASSLTGEGAEAFF. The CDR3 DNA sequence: TGTGCCAGCAGTCTGACAGGGGAGGGGGCTGAAGCTTTCTTT.

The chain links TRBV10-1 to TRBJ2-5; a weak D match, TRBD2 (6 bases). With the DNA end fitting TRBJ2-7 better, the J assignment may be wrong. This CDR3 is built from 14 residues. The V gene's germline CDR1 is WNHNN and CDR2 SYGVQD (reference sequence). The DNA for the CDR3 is TGCGCCAGCAGTGACGGGGGAAGTGGGTACGAGCAGTACTTC. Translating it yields CASSDGGSGYEQYF.

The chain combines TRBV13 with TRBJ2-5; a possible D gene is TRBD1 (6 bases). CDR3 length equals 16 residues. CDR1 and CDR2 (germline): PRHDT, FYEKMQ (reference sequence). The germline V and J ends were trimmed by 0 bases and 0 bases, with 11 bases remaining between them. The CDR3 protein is CASSLGSDRYQETQYF. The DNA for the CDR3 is TGTGCCAGCAGCTTAGGTTCAGACAGGTACCAAGAGACCCAGTACTTC.

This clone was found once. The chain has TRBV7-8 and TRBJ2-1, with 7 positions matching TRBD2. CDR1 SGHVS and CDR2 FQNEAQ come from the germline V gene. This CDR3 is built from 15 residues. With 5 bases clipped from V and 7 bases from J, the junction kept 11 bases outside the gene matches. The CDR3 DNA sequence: TGTGCCAGCAGCCCCCGGGAGGTCGGGAAAAATGAGCAGTTCTTC. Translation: CASSPREVGKNEQFF.

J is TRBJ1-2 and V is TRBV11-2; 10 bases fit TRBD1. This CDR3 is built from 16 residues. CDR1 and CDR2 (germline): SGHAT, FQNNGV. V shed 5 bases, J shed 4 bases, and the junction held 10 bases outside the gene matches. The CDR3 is CASSPAGTGEPYGYTF. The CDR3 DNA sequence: TGTGCCAGCAGCCCCGCCGGGACAGGGGAACCCTATGGCTACACCTTC.

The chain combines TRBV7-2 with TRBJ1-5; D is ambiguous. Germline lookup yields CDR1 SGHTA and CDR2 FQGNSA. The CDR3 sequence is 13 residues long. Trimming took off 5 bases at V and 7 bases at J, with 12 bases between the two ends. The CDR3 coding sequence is TGTGCCAGCAGCCGCCAAGCTCTCCAGCCCCAGCATTTT. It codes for CASSRQALQPQHF.

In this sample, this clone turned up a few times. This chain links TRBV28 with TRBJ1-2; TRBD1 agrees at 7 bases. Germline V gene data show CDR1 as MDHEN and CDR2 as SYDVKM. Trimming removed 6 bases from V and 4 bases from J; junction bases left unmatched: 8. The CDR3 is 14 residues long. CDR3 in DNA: TGTGCCAGCAGCACCTTGACAGGGAGCTATGGCTACACCTTC. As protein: CASSTLTGSYGYTF.

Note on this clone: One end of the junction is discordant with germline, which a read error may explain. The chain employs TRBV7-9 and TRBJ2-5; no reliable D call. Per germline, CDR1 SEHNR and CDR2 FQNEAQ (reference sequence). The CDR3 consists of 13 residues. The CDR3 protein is CVSSLGIQETQYF. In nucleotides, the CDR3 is TGTGTCAGCAGCTTGGGCATCCAAGAGACCCAGTACTTC.

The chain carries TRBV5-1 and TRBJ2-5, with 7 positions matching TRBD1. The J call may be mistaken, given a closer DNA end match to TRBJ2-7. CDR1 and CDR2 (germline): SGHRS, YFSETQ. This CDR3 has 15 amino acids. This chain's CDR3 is CASSFRTGELYEQYF. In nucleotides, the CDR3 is TGCGCCAGCAGCTTTCGAACAGGGGAATTGTACGAGCAGTACTTC.

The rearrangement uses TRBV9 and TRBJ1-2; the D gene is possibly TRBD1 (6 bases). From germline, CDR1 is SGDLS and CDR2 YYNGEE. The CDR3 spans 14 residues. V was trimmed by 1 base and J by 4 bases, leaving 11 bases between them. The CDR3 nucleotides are TGTGCCAGCAGCGTAACCCCACAGGGCTATGGCTACACCTTC. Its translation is CASSVTPQGYGYTF.

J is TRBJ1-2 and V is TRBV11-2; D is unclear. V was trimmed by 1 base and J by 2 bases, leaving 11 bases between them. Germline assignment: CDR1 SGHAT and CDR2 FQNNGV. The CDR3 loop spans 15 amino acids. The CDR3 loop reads CASSLVLNRNYGYTF. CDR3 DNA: TGTGCCAGCAGCTTAGTCTTAAACAGAAACTATGGCTACACCTTC.

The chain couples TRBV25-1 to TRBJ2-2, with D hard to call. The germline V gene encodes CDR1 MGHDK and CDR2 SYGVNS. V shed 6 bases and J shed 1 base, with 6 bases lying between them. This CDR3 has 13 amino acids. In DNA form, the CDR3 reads TGTGCCAGCAGCTACGGGAACACCGGGGAGCTGTTTTTT. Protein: CASSYGNTGELFF.

The CDR3 DNA is TGTGCCAGCAGGTGGTGGGCCGAGGGCTACAATGAGCAGTTCTTC. Its translation: CASRWWAEGYNEQFF. The V call is TRBV6-5, the J call TRBJ2-1; D is possibly TRBD2 (5 bases). CDR3 length: 15 amino acids. From germline, CDR1 is MNHEY and CDR2 SVGAGI. V dropped 6 bases and J dropped 3 bases, with 15 bases sitting between them.